The rows below give T cell receptor beta chains drawn from one sample of a study of T cell responses to AZD1222 COVID-19 vaccine. The assay was immunoSEQ multiplex PCR, and TCRdb's table has in-frame clones only and misses some. The data show about 120,000 clones, with approximately 90% seen just once and roughly 4.2% held by the top ten. This specimen was peripheral blood, taken 28 days after the second dose of the MenACWY control vaccine. These TCRs come from an adult who received the MenACWY meningococcal vaccine as a control. CDR3s include the opening cysteine and the closing phenylalanine or tryptophan. The order of the fields is clone size, J gene, V gene, D gene, CDR3 length, CDR3 DNA, CDR3 protein. A D gene is named only where the DNA matches it firmly. Not all rows give a size; the values are once, few, many and, for expanded clones, a class.

abundance: .; j_gene: TRBJ2-3; v_gene: TRBV7-9; d_gene: TRBD2; len: 16; CDR3nt: TGTGCCAGCAGCTCTGGACTAGCGGGAGCAACAGATACGCAGTATTTT; CDR3aa: CASSSGLAGATDTQYF
abundance: .; j_gene: TRBJ1-1; v_gene: TRBV6-1; d_gene: .; len: 14; CDR3nt: TGTGCCAGCAGTGAAGAAGACGGGATCACTGAAGCTTTCTTT; CDR3aa: CASSEEDGITEAFF
abundance: .; j_gene: TRBJ2-3; v_gene: TRBV13; d_gene: TRBD1; len: 16; CDR3nt: TGTGCCAGCAGCATGCCTCAGGGGGAAGGCACAGATACGCAGTATTTT; CDR3aa: CASSMPQGEGTDTQYF
abundance: .; j_gene: TRBJ2-5; v_gene: TRBV9; d_gene: .; len: 14; CDR3nt: TGTGCCAGCAGCGTAGCTCCCATCCAAGAGACCCAGTACTTC; CDR3aa: CASSVAPIQETQYF
abundance: .; j_gene: TRBJ1-2; v_gene: TRBV2; d_gene: TRBD1; len: 14; CDR3nt: TGTGCCAGCAGTGCCTTGGGACAGCCTTATGGCTACACCTTC; CDR3aa: CASSALGQPYGYTF
abundance: .; j_gene: TRBJ2-5; v_gene: TRBV28; d_gene: TRBD1; len: 14; CDR3nt: TGTGCCAGCAGGGGACAGGATGGGAGGGAGACCCAGTACTTC; CDR3aa: CASRGQDGRETQYF
abundance: .; j_gene: TRBJ1-1; v_gene: TRBV19; d_gene: .; len: 15; CDR3nt: TGTGCCAGTAGTATATCCGGGGGGGTGAACACTGAAGCTTTCTTT; CDR3aa: CASSISGGVNTEAFF
abundance: .; j_gene: TRBJ2-7; v_gene: TRBV11-2; d_gene: .; len: 14; CDR3nt: TGTGCCAGCAGCTTAGGTCCAGGGTCCTACGAGCAGTACTTC; CDR3aa: CASSLGPGSYEQYF
abundance: once; j_gene: TRBJ2-3; v_gene: TRBV5-6; d_gene: .; len: 19; CDR3nt: TGTGCCAGCAGCTTCTTCGGCGGGCTCCCCTCCAGTCGCACAGATACGCAGTATTTT; CDR3aa: CASSFFGGLPSSRTDTQYF
abundance: few; j_gene: TRBJ1-1; v_gene: TRBV6-5; d_gene: .; len: 11; CDR3nt: TGTGCCAGCACCGAAAACACTGAAGCTTTCTTT; CDR3aa: CASTENTEAFF
abundance: .; j_gene: TRBJ2-5; v_gene: TRBV6-6; d_gene: TRBD1; len: 14; CDR3nt: TGTGCCAGCAGTTACGACAGGGTTGGAGAGACCCAGTACTTC; CDR3aa: CASSYDRVGETQYF
abundance: .; j_gene: TRBJ2-7; v_gene: TRBV18; d_gene: TRBD1; len: 14; CDR3nt: TGTGCCAGCTCACCACCGACAGGGCGGTACGAGCAGTACTTC; CDR3aa: CASSPPTGRYEQYF
abundance: .; j_gene: TRBJ2-1; v_gene: TRBV5-4; d_gene: TRBD2; len: 18; CDR3nt: TGTGCCAGCACCGCGGGACTAGCGGGAGGCGGATCCTACAATGAGCAGTTCTTC; CDR3aa: CASTAGLAGGGSYNEQFF
abundance: .; j_gene: TRBJ1-2; v_gene: TRBV6-1; d_gene: .; len: 14; CDR3nt: TGTGCCAGCAGTGAATGGAGAGCTAACTATGGCTACACCTTC; CDR3aa: CASSEWRANYGYTF
abundance: .; j_gene: TRBJ2-5; v_gene: TRBV18; d_gene: TRBD1; len: 13; CDR3nt: TGTGCCAGCTCACTGGGACAGCAAGAGACCCAGTACTTC; CDR3aa: CASSLGQQETQYF
abundance: .; j_gene: TRBJ2-5; v_gene: TRBV18; d_gene: .; len: 16; CDR3nt: TGTGCCAGCTCACCCCCCATCAGTCGGAGGGAAGAGACCCAGTACTTC; CDR3aa: CASSPPISRREETQYF
abundance: .; j_gene: TRBJ2-5; v_gene: TRBV6-5; d_gene: TRBD2; len: 15; CDR3nt: TGTGCCAGCAGTAGCGGGGGACTAGCGGAAGAGACCCAGTACTTC; CDR3aa: CASSSGGLAEETQYF
abundance: .; j_gene: TRBJ2-1; v_gene: TRBV4-3; d_gene: .; len: 17; CDR3nt: TGCGCCAGCAGCCAAGATGAGGTTAGTTTCTCCTACAATGAGCAGTTCTTC; CDR3aa: CASSQDEVSFSYNEQFF
abundance: .; j_gene: TRBJ2-3; v_gene: TRBV5-4; d_gene: .; len: 16; CDR3nt: TGTGCCAGCAGCTTGGGAGGGGCCAGGGGCACAGATACGCAGTATTTT; CDR3aa: CASSLGGARGTDTQYF
abundance: .; j_gene: TRBJ1-1; v_gene: TRBV27; d_gene: TRBD1; len: 14; CDR3nt: TGTGCCAGCAGTCTAAGAACAGGGGGCACTGAAGCTTTCTTT; CDR3aa: CASSLRTGGTEAFF
abundance: .; j_gene: TRBJ1-2; v_gene: TRBV29-1; d_gene: .; len: 11; CDR3nt: TGCAGCGTGCCCAGAGACTATGGCTACACCTTC; CDR3aa: CSVPRDYGYTF
abundance: .; j_gene: TRBJ2-4; v_gene: TRBV15; d_gene: .; len: 15; CDR3nt: TGTGCCACCAGCCCAGGTGGGAAAGCCAAAAACATTCAGTACTTC; CDR3aa: CATSPGGKAKNIQYF
abundance: .; j_gene: TRBJ1-1; v_gene: TRBV18; d_gene: .; len: 15; CDR3nt: TGTGCCAGCTCACCAGTGCGAGATTCGAACACTGAAGCTTTCTTT; CDR3aa: CASSPVRDSNTEAFF
abundance: .; j_gene: TRBJ2-2; v_gene: TRBV28; d_gene: TRBD1; len: 16; CDR3nt: TGTGCCAGCAGTTCTCGGACAGGTTCGAACACCGGGGAGCTGTTTTTT; CDR3aa: CASSSRTGSNTGELFF
abundance: .; j_gene: TRBJ2-5; v_gene: TRBV4-1; d_gene: .; len: 16; CDR3nt: TGCGCCAGCAGCCAAACTCATACAGGGATACAAGAGACCCAGTACTTC; CDR3aa: CASSQTHTGIQETQYF
abundance: .; j_gene: TRBJ2-1; v_gene: TRBV6-5; d_gene: TRBD1; len: 15; CDR3nt: TGTGCCAGTTCCGACGGGACAGGGGATTACAATGAGCAGTTCTTC; CDR3aa: CASSDGTGDYNEQFF
abundance: .; j_gene: TRBJ2-1; v_gene: TRBV28; d_gene: .; len: 13; CDR3nt: TGTGCCACCTCGAAGAGCTCCTACAATGAGCAGTTCTTC; CDR3aa: CATSKSSYNEQFF
abundance: .; j_gene: TRBJ2-7; v_gene: TRBV25-1; d_gene: .; len: 13; CDR3nt: TGTGCCAGCAGTGGGGCCACCTCCTACGAGCAGTACTTC; CDR3aa: CASSGATSYEQYF
abundance: .; j_gene: TRBJ1-2; v_gene: TRBV11-3; d_gene: .; len: 17; CDR3nt: TGTGCCAGCAGCTTAGATCTTCGACAGAGCCCTATCTATGGCTACACCTTC; CDR3aa: CASSLDLRQSPIYGYTF
abundance: .; j_gene: TRBJ2-5; v_gene: TRBV3-1/TRBV3-2; d_gene: .; len: 11; CDR3nt: TGTGCCAGCAGCCGTACGGAGACCCAGTACTTC; CDR3aa: CASSRTETQYF
abundance: .; j_gene: TRBJ1-2; v_gene: TRBV3-1/TRBV3-2; d_gene: .; len: 15; CDR3nt: TGTGCCAGCAGCCACGGACGGGGAGAAGGTTATGGCTACACCTTC; CDR3aa: CASSHGRGEGYGYTF
abundance: .; j_gene: TRBJ2-1; v_gene: TRBV27; d_gene: TRBD1; len: 17; CDR3nt: TGTGCCAGCAGTTCCCCCCGGGACCCAGGGGGTCGCTATGAGCAGTTCTTC; CDR3aa: CASSSPRDPGGRYEQFF
abundance: .; j_gene: TRBJ1-2; v_gene: TRBV20-1; d_gene: .; len: 11; CDR3nt: TGCAGTGCTAGGCACAGGGTTGGCTACACCTTC; CDR3aa: CSARHRVGYTF
abundance: once; j_gene: TRBJ2-2; v_gene: TRBV24-1; d_gene: TRBD1; len: 17; CDR3nt: TGTGCCACCAGTGATCCCGCAACCCCAGGGGGCATCGGGGAGCTGTTTTTT; CDR3aa: CATSDPATPGGIGELFF
abundance: .; j_gene: TRBJ2-2; v_gene: TRBV7-9; d_gene: .; len: 13; CDR3nt: TGTGCCAGCGAGCACTCGAACACCGGGGAGCTGTTTTTT; CDR3aa: CASEHSNTGELFF
abundance: .; j_gene: TRBJ1-1; v_gene: TRBV10-3; d_gene: .; len: 13; CDR3nt: TGTGCCATCAGTTACAACAGAGACACTGAAGCTTTCTTT; CDR3aa: CAISYNRDTEAFF
abundance: .; j_gene: TRBJ2-2; v_gene: TRBV28; d_gene: .; len: 23; CDR3nt: TGTGCCAGCAGTTTGGACAGGGGGCCGGCATTGTGGGGACTAGCGGTTAACACCGGGGAGCTGTTTTTT; CDR3aa: CASSLDRGPALWGLAVNTGELFF
abundance: .; j_gene: TRBJ2-5; v_gene: TRBV18; d_gene: .; len: 15; CDR3nt: TGTGCCAGCTCACCAACTTCCACCAGCCAAGAGACCCAGTACTTC; CDR3aa: CASSPTSTSQETQYF
abundance: .; j_gene: TRBJ1-6; v_gene: TRBV2; d_gene: .; len: 19; CDR3nt: TGTGCCAGCAGTGACCCCCTGGGGGTAGGCCCTTCCTATAATTCACCCCTCCACTTT; CDR3aa: CASSDPLGVGPSYNSPLHF
abundance: .; j_gene: TRBJ1-1; v_gene: TRBV28; d_gene: .; len: 14; CDR3nt: TGTGCCAGCAGGAACTCAGGGTTCGACACTGAAGCTTTCTTT; CDR3aa: CASRNSGFDTEAFF
abundance: .; j_gene: TRBJ1-2; v_gene: TRBV5-1; d_gene: TRBD1; len: 16; CDR3nt: TGCGCCAGCAGCTTGGTGCCGACAGGGGGGAACTATGGCTACACCTTC; CDR3aa: CASSLVPTGGNYGYTF
abundance: .; j_gene: TRBJ2-7; v_gene: TRBV18; d_gene: .; len: 14; CDR3nt: TGTGCCAGCTCACCGGGTACAGGTGGAAACGAGCAGTACTTC; CDR3aa: CASSPGTGGNEQYF
abundance: .; j_gene: TRBJ1-1; v_gene: TRBV10-3; d_gene: .; len: 13; CDR3nt: TGTGCCATCAGGGGACTCATGAACACTGAAGCTTTCTTT; CDR3aa: CAIRGLMNTEAFF
abundance: few; j_gene: TRBJ2-5; v_gene: TRBV5-1; d_gene: .; len: 11; CDR3nt: TGCGCCAGCAGCTTGTCAGAGACCCAGTACTTC; CDR3aa: CASSLSETQYF
abundance: few; j_gene: TRBJ2-3; v_gene: TRBV6-4; d_gene: .; len: 14; CDR3nt: TGTGCCAGCAGTGACAAGGGGGGAACAGATACGCAGTATTTT; CDR3aa: CASSDKGGTDTQYF
abundance: .; j_gene: TRBJ1-3; v_gene: TRBV9; d_gene: .; len: 12; CDR3nt: TGTGCCAGCAGCCCAAGTGGAAACACCATATATTTT; CDR3aa: CASSPSGNTIYF
abundance: .; j_gene: TRBJ2-2; v_gene: TRBV4-3; d_gene: .; len: 14; CDR3nt: TGCGCCAGCAGCCAAGCGCGTGGGGCCGGGGAGCTGTTTTTT; CDR3aa: CASSQARGAGELFF
abundance: .; j_gene: TRBJ2-7; v_gene: TRBV2; d_gene: TRBD2; len: 17; CDR3nt: TGTGCCAACACCCGACGGCTAGCGGGAGGACACTCCTACGAGCAGTACTTC; CDR3aa: CANTRRLAGGHSYEQYF
abundance: .; j_gene: TRBJ2-5; v_gene: TRBV6-5; d_gene: .; len: 13; CDR3nt: TGTGCCAGCAGTTTTCCCCCGTATGAGACCCAGTACTTC; CDR3aa: CASSFPPYETQYF
abundance: .; j_gene: TRBJ2-2; v_gene: TRBV28; d_gene: .; len: 18; CDR3nt: TGTGCCTCAAGAGTTTATTCCCCTCCGACAGTCCTCCCCGGGGAGCTGTTTTTT; CDR3aa: CASRVYSPPTVLPGELFF
abundance: .; j_gene: TRBJ2-7; v_gene: TRBV19; d_gene: .; len: 14; CDR3nt: TGTGCCAGTAGTACGGGACTCCGAGCCTACGAGCAGTACTTC; CDR3aa: CASSTGLRAYEQYF